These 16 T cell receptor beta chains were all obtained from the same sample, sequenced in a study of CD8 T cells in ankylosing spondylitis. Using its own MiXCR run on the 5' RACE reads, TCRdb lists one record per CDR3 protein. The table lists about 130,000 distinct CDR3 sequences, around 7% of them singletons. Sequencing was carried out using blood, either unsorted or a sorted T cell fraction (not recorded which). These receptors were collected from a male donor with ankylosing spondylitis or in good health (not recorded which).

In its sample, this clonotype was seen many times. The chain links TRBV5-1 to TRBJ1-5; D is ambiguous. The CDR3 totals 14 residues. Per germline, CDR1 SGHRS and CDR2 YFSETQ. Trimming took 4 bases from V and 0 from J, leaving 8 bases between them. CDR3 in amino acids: CASSPDHSNQPQHF. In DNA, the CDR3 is TGCGCCAGCAGCCCAGATCATAGCAATCAGCCCCAGCATTTT.

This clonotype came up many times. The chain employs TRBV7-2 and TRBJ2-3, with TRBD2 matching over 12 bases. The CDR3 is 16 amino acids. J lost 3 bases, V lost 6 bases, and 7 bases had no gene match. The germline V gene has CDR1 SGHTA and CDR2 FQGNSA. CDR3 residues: CASSSRLAGETDTQYF. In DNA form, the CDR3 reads TGTGCCAGCAGTTCGAGACTAGCGGGAGAAACAGATACGCAGTATTTT.

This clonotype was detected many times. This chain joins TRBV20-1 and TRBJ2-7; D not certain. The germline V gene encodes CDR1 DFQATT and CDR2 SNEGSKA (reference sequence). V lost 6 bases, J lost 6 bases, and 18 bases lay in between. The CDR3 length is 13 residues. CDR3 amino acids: CSAGRAGSVEQYF. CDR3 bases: TGCAGTGCCGGCCGGGCCGGTTCGGTCGAGCAGTACTTC.

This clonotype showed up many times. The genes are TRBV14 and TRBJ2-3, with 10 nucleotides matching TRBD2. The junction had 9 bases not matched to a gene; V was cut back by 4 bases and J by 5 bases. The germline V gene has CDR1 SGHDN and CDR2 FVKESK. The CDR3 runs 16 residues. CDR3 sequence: CASSPYLAGVGDTQYF. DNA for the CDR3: TGTGCCAGCAGCCCGTACCTAGCGGGAGTAGGAGATACGCAGTATTTT. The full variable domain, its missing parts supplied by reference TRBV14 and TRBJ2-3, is EAGVTQFPSHSVIEKGQTVTLRCDPISGHDNLYWYRRVMGKEIKFLLHFVKESKQDESGMPNNRFLAERTGGTYSTLKVQPAELEDSGVYFCASSPYLAGVGDTQYFGPGTRLTVL.

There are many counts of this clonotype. Written as DNA, the CDR3 is TGTGCCAGCAGCACAAGCGGGAGGGCCTACAATGAGCAGTTCTTC. This translates into CASSTSGRAYNEQFF. This sequence joins TRBV7-2 and TRBJ2-1, with 10 bases identical to TRBD2. The CDR3 sequence is 15 residues long. Germline values: CDR1 SGHTA, CDR2 FQGNSA. V was pared by 5 bases and J by 2 bases, with 3 bases of the junction left unmatched.

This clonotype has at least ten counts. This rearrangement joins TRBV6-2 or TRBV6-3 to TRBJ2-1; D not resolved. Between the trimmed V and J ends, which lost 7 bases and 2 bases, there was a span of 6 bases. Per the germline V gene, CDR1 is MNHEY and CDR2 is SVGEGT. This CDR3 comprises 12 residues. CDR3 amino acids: CASNVPYNEQFF. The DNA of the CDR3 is TGTGCCAGCAACGTCCCCTACAATGAGCAGTTCTTC.

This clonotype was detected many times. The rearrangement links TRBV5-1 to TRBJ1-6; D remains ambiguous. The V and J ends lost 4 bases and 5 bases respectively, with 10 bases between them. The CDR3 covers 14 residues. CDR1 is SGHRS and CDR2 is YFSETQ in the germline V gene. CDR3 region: CASSVETNNSPLHF. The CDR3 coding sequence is TGCGCCAGCAGCGTAGAGACTAATAATTCACCCCTCCACTTT.

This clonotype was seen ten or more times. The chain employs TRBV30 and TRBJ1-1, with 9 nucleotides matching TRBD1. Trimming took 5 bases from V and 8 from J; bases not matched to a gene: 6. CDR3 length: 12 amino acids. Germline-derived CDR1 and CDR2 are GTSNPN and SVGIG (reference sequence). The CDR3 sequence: CAWLQGAWEAFF. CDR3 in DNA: TGTGCCTGGCTACAGGGGGCTTGGGAAGCTTTCTTT.

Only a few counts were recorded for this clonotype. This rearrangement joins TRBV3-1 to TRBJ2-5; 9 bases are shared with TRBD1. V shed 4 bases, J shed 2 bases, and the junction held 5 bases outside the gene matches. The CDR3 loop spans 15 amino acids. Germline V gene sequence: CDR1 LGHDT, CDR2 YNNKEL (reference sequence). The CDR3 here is CASSPRDRVQETQYF. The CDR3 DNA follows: TGTGCCAGCAGCCCCCGGGACAGGGTTCAAGAGACCCAGTACTTC.

The CDR3 coding sequence is TGCAGTGCTAGTCACCCCGGGGACACGTACTCTGGAAACACCATATATTTT. Its translation is CSASHPGDTYSGNTIYF. The chain has TRBV20-1 and TRBJ1-3; a weak D match, TRBD1 (6 bases). The germline V gene has CDR1 DFQATT and CDR2 SNEGSKA (reference sequence). V was clipped by 3 bases and J by 0 bases, with 18 bases between them. The CDR3 has 17 residues.

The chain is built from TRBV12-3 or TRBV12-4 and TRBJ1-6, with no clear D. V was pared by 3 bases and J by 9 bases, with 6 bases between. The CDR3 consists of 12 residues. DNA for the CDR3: TGTGCCAGCAGTTTGGGGAGTTCACCCCTCCACTTT. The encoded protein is CASSLGSSPLHF.

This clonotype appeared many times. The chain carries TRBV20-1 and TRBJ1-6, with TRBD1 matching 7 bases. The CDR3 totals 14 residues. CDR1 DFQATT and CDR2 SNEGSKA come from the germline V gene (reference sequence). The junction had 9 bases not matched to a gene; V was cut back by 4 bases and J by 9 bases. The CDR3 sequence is CSATFETGTSPLHF. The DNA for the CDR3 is TGCAGTGCTACCTTCGAGACAGGGACTTCACCCCTCCACTTT.

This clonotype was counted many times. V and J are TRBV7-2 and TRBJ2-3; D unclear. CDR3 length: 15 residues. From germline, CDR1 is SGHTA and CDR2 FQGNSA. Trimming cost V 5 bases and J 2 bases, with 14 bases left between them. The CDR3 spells CASSPMSTPTDTQYF. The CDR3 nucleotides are TGTGCCAGCAGCCCCATGTCGACCCCCACAGATACGCAGTATTTT.

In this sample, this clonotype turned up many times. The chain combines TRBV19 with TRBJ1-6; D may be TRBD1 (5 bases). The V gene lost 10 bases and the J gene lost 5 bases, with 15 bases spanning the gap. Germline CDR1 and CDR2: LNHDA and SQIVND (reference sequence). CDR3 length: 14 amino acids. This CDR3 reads CATHAGANNSPLHF. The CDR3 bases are TGTGCCACCCACGCCGGGGCGAATAATTCACCCCTCCACTTT.

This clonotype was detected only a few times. CDR3 in amino acids: CASSLGQGETQYF. CDR3 DNA: TGTGCCAGCAGCTTGGGGCAGGGCGAGACCCAGTACTTC. This chain joins TRBV5-6 and TRBJ2-5, with a tentative D call TRBD1 (5 bases). The CDR3 has 13 amino acids. CDR1 SGHDT and CDR2 YYEEEE come from the germline V gene. The ends were cut back, 0 bases at V and 5 bases at J, with 8 bases in the middle.

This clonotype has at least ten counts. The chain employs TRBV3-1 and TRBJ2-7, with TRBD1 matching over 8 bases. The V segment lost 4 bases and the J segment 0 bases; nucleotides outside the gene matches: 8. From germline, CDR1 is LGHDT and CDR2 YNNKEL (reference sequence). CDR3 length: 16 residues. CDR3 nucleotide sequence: TGTGCCAGCAGCCTGCACCGGACAGGGAGCTCCTACGAGCAGTACTTC. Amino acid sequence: CASSLHRTGSSYEQYF.